This is a list of T cell receptor beta chains from one sample in a study of T cell responses to AZD1222 COVID-19 vaccine. Generated by immunoSEQ multiplex PCR, the TCRdb table keeps only in-frame clones and is missing some. The table lists about 110,000 clones, about nine tenths of them singletons, with roughly 6.7% in the top ten. The sample consisted of peripheral blood, taken 28 days after the second AZD1222 dose. The source is an adult who received the AZD1222 COVID-19 vaccine. The CDR3 runs from the conserved cysteine through the conserved F or W. The D gene is left open where the match is weak. Clone size, where shown, is once, few, many, or a class for clones that have expanded.

J | size | V | D | DNA | CDR3
TRBJ1-6 | few | TRBV7-9 | NA | TGTGCCAGCAGCTCCGACAGAAATTATGGGAATTCACCCCTCCACTTT | CASSSDRNYGNSPLHF
TRBJ1-6 | NA | TRBV28 | TRBD1 | TGTGCCATTTCGCCCGGACAGGACGAGAATTCACCCCTCCACTTT | CAISPGQDENSPLHF
TRBJ2-3 | NA | TRBV7-2 | NA | TGTGCCAGCAGCCCTAGGGGCTGGGGGGCTAGCACAGATACGCAGTATTTT | CASSPRGWGASTDTQYF
TRBJ1-1 | NA | TRBV29-1 | NA | TGCAGCGTTGATTCCGTTAACACTGAAGCTTTCTTT | CSVDSVNTEAFF
TRBJ1-5 | NA | TRBV21-1 | NA | TGTGCCAGCAGCACCCAGGGGGCGAGCAATCAGCCCCAGCATTTT | CASSTQGASNQPQHF
TRBJ1-1 | NA | TRBV20-1 | NA | TGCAGTGCTTGGACGGTCACTGAAGCTTTCTTT | CSAWTVTEAFF
TRBJ1-5 | NA | TRBV7-2 | NA | TGTGCCAGCAGCTTAGTTAACGCGGGCAATCAGCCCCAGCATTTT | CASSLVNAGNQPQHF
TRBJ2-1 | NA | TRBV19 | NA | TGTGCCAGTAGTTCCACCTGGGGTGCCATCTCCTACAATGAGCAGTTCTTC | CASSSTWGAISYNEQFF
TRBJ1-1 | NA | TRBV2 | NA | TGTGCCAGCAGGGACCCGGACAGTACATTCCCATTT | CASRDPDSTFPF
TRBJ1-3 | NA | TRBV15 | NA | TGTGCCACCAGCAGAGATCAGGCGTACAGGGTCAAAGCTGGAAACACCATATATTTT | CATSRDQAYRVKAGNTIYF
TRBJ1-4 | NA | TRBV6-5 | NA | TGTGCCAGCAGTTACTCGAGGGGAACTAATGAAAAACTGTTTTTT | CASSYSRGTNEKLFF
TRBJ2-5 | NA | TRBV28 | NA | TGTGCCAGCAGCTCTGGACCATACCCCAGGGAGACCCAGTACTTC | CASSSGPYPRETQYF
TRBJ1-3 | once | TRBV5-1 | TRBD1 | TGCGCCAGCACCGCGGGACAGGGCCTCGGAAACACCATATATTTT | CASTAGQGLGNTIYF
TRBJ2-1 | NA | TRBV5-1 | TRBD2 | TGCGCCAGCAGCTCCCCGGGCGGGGGGGGCCATGAGCAGTTCTTC | CASSSPGGGGHEQFF
TRBJ1-5 | NA | TRBV6-5 | NA | TGTGCCAGCAGTCAGGGGTCTCAGCCCCAGCATTTT | CASSQGSQPQHF
TRBJ1-4 | NA | TRBV4-3 | NA | TGCGCCAGCAGCCAAGATCCCGCCCTGGGACTGAATGAAAAACTGTTTTTT | CASSQDPALGLNEKLFF
TRBJ1-3 | few | TRBV21-1 | NA | TGTGCCAGCAGCAAAGTTCCCGGAAACACCATATATTTT | CASSKVPGNTIYF
TRBJ1-5 | NA | TRBV5-6 | NA | TGTGCCAGCAGCTCAAACGCACAAAGGGGGCAGCCCCAGCATTTT | CASSSNAQRGQPQHF
TRBJ2-7 | NA | TRBV5-4 | TRBD1 | TGTGCCAGCAGCTTGGGGACAGGGGGGAGTGAGCAGTACTTC | CASSLGTGGSEQYF
TRBJ2-5 | NA | TRBV11-2 | NA | TGTGCCAGCAGGCTATTTCTGGGTCTGGAGACCCAGTACTTC | CASRLFLGLETQYF
TRBJ1-1 | NA | TRBV6-5 | TRBD1 | TGTGCCAGCAGTTACGAGGGACAGGGGAACACTGAAGCTTTCTTT | CASSYEGQGNTEAFF
TRBJ2-7 | NA | TRBV7-3 | NA | TGTGCCAGCAAGGTTGGCCTTTCCTACGAGCAGTACTTC | CASKVGLSYEQYF
TRBJ1-4 | NA | TRBV28 | TRBD1 | TGTGCCAGCAGTGGACAGGGGACTAATGAAAAACTGTTTTTT | CASSGQGTNEKLFF
TRBJ2-5 | once | TRBV3-1/TRBV3-2 | TRBD2 | TGTGCCAGCAGCCAAGGGCGGGGGGGCCCCGAGACCCAGTACTTC | CASSQGRGGPETQYF
TRBJ1-5 | NA | TRBV6-1 | NA | TGTGCCAGCAGTGAAGAGGAGGGTGCGGGCAATCAGCCCCAGCATTTT | CASSEEEGAGNQPQHF
TRBJ1-6 | NA | TRBV19 | NA | TGTGCCAGTACCCCAGGAGGGAATTCACCCCTCCACTTT | CASTPGGNSPLHF
TRBJ2-2 | few | TRBV7-7 | TRBD1 | TGTGCCAGCAGCACCGGGACAGGGAACACCGGGGAGCTGTTTTTT | CASSTGTGNTGELFF
TRBJ2-2 | NA | TRBV19 | TRBD1 | TGTGCCAGTAGTATGGACAGGACAAGGAACACCGGGGAGCTGTTTTTT | CASSMDRTRNTGELFF
TRBJ2-7 | few | TRBV7-2 | TRBD1 | TGTGCCAGCAGCTTAGGAGGGACAGGGACCTACGAGCAGTACTTC | CASSLGGTGTYEQYF
TRBJ2-5 | NA | TRBV21-1 | NA | TGTGCCAGCAGCCTTGTTTGTCGGCCCCCAGGAGGCGTCTTGGAGACCCAGTACTTC | CASSLVCRPPGGVLETQYF
TRBJ1-3 | NA | TRBV7-2 | NA | TGTGCCAGCAGCTTAGATGACGTCCTCTCTGGAAACACCATATATTTT | CASSLDDVLSGNTIYF
TRBJ1-4 | NA | TRBV7-9 | NA | TGTGCCAGCAGCCTTTCCCGGGCCGCAACTAATGAAAAACTGTTTTTT | CASSLSRAATNEKLFF
TRBJ1-1 | NA | TRBV6-5 | TRBD1 | TGTGCCAGCAGTTACGGACAGGGAGAAATGAACACTGAAGCTTTCTTT | CASSYGQGEMNTEAFF
TRBJ2-5 | NA | TRBV9 | NA | TGTGCCAGCAGCGTATCCCCGTCGGGAGCCCGGGGAGAGACCCAGTACTTC | CASSVSPSGARGETQYF
TRBJ2-7 | NA | TRBV4-3 | NA | TGCGCCAGCAGCCAAGGGACAGACTACGAGCAGTACTTC | CASSQGTDYEQYF
TRBJ2-7 | NA | TRBV2 | NA | TGTGCCAGCAGTGGTCTAGCAGCTTCCTACGAGCAGTACTTC | CASSGLAASYEQYF
TRBJ2-5 | NA | TRBV10-3 | NA | TGTGCCATCAGCGAGCTAGGTCCTGCGACCCAGTACTTC | CAISELGPATQYF
TRBJ1-1 | NA | TRBV6-2/TRBV6-3 | NA | TGTGCCAGCAGTCTCCCGAGGGCCGGGGACACTGAAGCTTTCTTT | CASSLPRAGDTEAFF
TRBJ1-2 | NA | TRBV12-3/TRBV12-4 | TRBD1 | TGTGCCAGCAGTTACGGGACAGGGAAAGGCTACACCTTC | CASSYGTGKGYTF
TRBJ1-3 | NA | TRBV7-9 | NA | TGTGCCAGCAGCGGAACACAGTCTGGAAACACCATATATTTT | CASSGTQSGNTIYF
TRBJ1-2 | NA | TRBV2 | NA | TGTGCCAGCAGACCGACGGATAAAGTCTATGGCTACACCTTC | CASRPTDKVYGYTF
TRBJ1-6 | once | TRBV7-2 | NA | TGTGCCAGCAGCTTAGAGGGGGGCGCGGGTTCACCCCTCCACTTT | CASSLEGGAGSPLHF